The 18 T cell receptor beta chains in this list originate from one sample, sequenced in a study of neoadjuvant anti-PD-1 for oral cavity cancer. The time point: after neoadjuvant nivolumab, at surgical resection. TCRdb keeps only in-frame clones here, not all; method: immunoSEQ multiplex PCR. Here the sample spans approximately 10,000 clones, roughly two thirds being singletons. This specimen consisted of PBMCs, obtained after nivolumab (anti-PD-1) treatment. The receptors come from a person aged 40-85 years with oral cavity squamous cell carcinoma.

The rearrangement joins TRBV5-4 to TRBJ2-1; 8 nucleotides match TRBD1. The V gene end was trimmed by 0 bases and the J gene end by 2 bases; junction bases not matched to a gene: 1. The CDR3 extends over 15 amino acids. CDR1 SGHNT and CDR2 YYREEE come from the germline V gene (reference sequence). The CDR3 reads CASSLGQGPYNEQFF. The CDR3 DNA sequence: TGTGCCAGCAGCTTGGGACAGGGGCCCTACAATGAGCAGTTCTTC. Drawing the rest from reference TRBV5-4 and TRBJ2-1, the complete variable domain is ETGVTQSPTHLIKTRGQQVTLRCSSQSGHNTVSWYQQALGQGPQFIFQYYREEENGRGNFPPRFSGLQFPNYSSELNVNALELDDSALYLCASSLGQGPYNEQFFGPGTRLTVL.

The V call is TRBV27, the J call TRBJ1-5, with D uncertain. Trimming left V 5 bases short and J 5 bases short, with 10 bases between. Germline V gene data show CDR1 as MNHEY and CDR2 as SMNVEV (reference sequence). This CDR3 has 13 amino acids. CDR3 sequence: CASSLWLDQPQHF. In DNA form, the CDR3 reads TGTGCCAGCAGTCTCTGGCTGGATCAGCCCCAGCATTTT.

This clone was seen a few times. The chain couples TRBV10-3 to TRBJ1-2; a possible D gene is TRBD1 (5 bases). CDR1 ENHRY and CDR2 SYGVKD come from the germline V gene. Trimming took 3 bases from V and 7 from J, leaving 15 bases between them. The length of the CDR3 is 14 residues. In DNA form, the CDR3 reads TGTGCCATCAGTGACACGGGGCCCCGAGGTGGCTACACCTTC. It is translated as CAISDTGPRGGYTF.

This clone was observed a handful of times. This chain joins TRBV6-6 and TRBJ1-2, with D perhaps matching TRBD1 (5 bases). The germline V gene encodes CDR1 MNHNY and CDR2 SVGAGI (reference sequence). Trimming left V 5 bases short and J 8 bases short, with 15 bases between. The CDR3 has 13 amino acids. CDR3 nucleotides: TGTGCCAGCAGTGATCCTAGGGGTAAAGGCTACACCTTC. This codes for CASSDPRGKGYTF.

This clone was detected once. The genes are TRBV5-5 and TRBJ1-2; D uncertain. The CDR3 spans 14 residues. Germline V gene data show CDR1 as SGHKS and CDR2 as YYEKEE (reference sequence). V gave up 2 bases and J gave up 4 bases, with 12 bases separating them. The CDR3 bases are TGTGCCAGCAGCTTAAACCCACAGAGCTATGGCTACACCTTC. Translated: CASSLNPQSYGYTF.

This clone has just a few counts. This chain uses TRBV10-1 with TRBJ1-2; D possibly corresponds to TRBD1 (5 bases). There are 13 residues in the CDR3. The germline V gene has CDR1 WNHNN and CDR2 SYGVQD (reference sequence). V was trimmed by 3 bases and J by 4 bases, leaving 9 bases between them. CDR3 sequence: CASSEDRVYGYTF. CDR3 nucleotide sequence: TGCGCCAGCAGTGAAGACAGAGTCTATGGCTACACCTTC.

This clone came up a few times. V gene TRBV2 combines with J gene TRBJ1-1, with D perhaps matching TRBD1 (6 bases). The length of the CDR3 is 14 residues. Between the trimmed V and J ends, which lost 6 bases and 6 bases, there was a span of 17 bases. CDR1 and CDR2 (germline): SNHLY, FYNNEI. The CDR3 protein is CASSSPGVPAEAFF. The CDR3 DNA follows: TGTGCCAGCAGCAGCCCAGGGGTGCCCGCTGAAGCTTTCTTT.

This clone showed up just a few times. This chain uses TRBV19 with TRBJ1-1, with D unresolved. Per the germline V gene, CDR1 is LNHDA and CDR2 is SQIVND (reference sequence). V was clipped by 3 bases and J by 4 bases, with 12 bases between them. There are 14 residues in the CDR3. The CDR3 DNA reads as TGTGCCAGTAGTATTGATGGCCGAGGCACTGAAGCTTTCTTT. Translation: CASSIDGRGTEAFF.

This clone appeared a few times. This rearrangement joins TRBV19 to TRBJ1-1; D is unclear. Germline CDR1 is LNHDA and CDR2 is SQIVND (reference sequence). The CDR3 loop spans 14 amino acids. Trimming took off 1 base at V and 4 bases at J, with 10 bases between the two ends. The CDR3 DNA follows: TGTGCCAGTAGTATAGTCAAGGGCGGCACTGAAGCTTTCTTT. Amino acids: CASSIVKGGTEAFF.

This rearrangement joins TRBV14 to TRBJ1-2, with D unresolved. The V end was cut by 5 bases, the J end by 2 bases, with 12 bases between. CDR3 length: 14 amino acids. Germline-derived CDR1 and CDR2 are SGHDN and FVKESK. CDR3: CASSFELGNYGYTF. The CDR3 region has the DNA TGTGCCAGCAGCTTCGAGCTGGGGAACTATGGCTACACCTTC.

The V and J genes are TRBV14 and TRBJ2-7; D gene uncertain. The CDR3 length is 14 residues. Per germline, CDR1 SGHDN and CDR2 FVKESK. V was trimmed by 2 bases and J by 7 bases, leaving 15 bases between them. The CDR3 DNA reads as TGTGCCAGCAGCCAACAACCGATTACTGGGGAGCAGTACTTC. Its translation is CASSQQPITGEQYF. The variable domain in full, with the rest retrieved from reference TRBV14 and TRBJ2-7, is EAGVTQFPSHSVIEKGQTVTLRCDPISGHDNLYWYRRVMGKEIKFLLHFVKESKQDESGMPNNRFLAERTGGTYSTLKVQPAELEDSGVYFCASSQQPITGEQYFGPGTRLTVT.

This clone appeared once. Sequence at one end of the junction differs from germline and may be a read error. The rearrangement joins TRBV7-7 to TRBJ2-2; 7 bases are shared with TRBD1. Germline-derived CDR1 and CDR2 are SSHAT and FNYEAQ (reference sequence). CDR3 size: 18 residues. The CDR3 DNA follows: TGTGCTAGCAGCTTAAGCAAGCTGGGACAGCTTAACACCGGGGAGCTGTTTTTT. Its protein is CASSLSKLGQLNTGELFF.

J is TRBJ2-5 and V is TRBV10-3, with D possibly called TRBD1 or TRBD2 (6 bases each). CDR3 length equals 15 residues. CDR1 and CDR2 (germline): ENHRY, SYGVKD. Trimming cost V 1 base and J 4 bases, with 13 bases left between them. The DNA for the CDR3 is TGTGCCATCAGTGAGTTAAGAGGGGGAGGAGAGACCCAGTACTTC. This codes for CAISELRGGGETQYF.

The CDR3 DNA reads TGTGCCAGCAGTCGGTTCGGGGGAGAAGCTTTCTTT. Translated: CASSRFGGEAFF. The chain employs TRBV6-1 and TRBJ1-1; weak D call: TRBD1 (5 bases). The germline CDR1 and CDR2 sequences are MNHNS and SASEGT. The CDR3 consists of 12 residues. Trimming removed 5 bases from V and 8 bases from J, with 12 bases in between.

The chain carries TRBV2 and TRBJ1-4, with 7 bases lining up with TRBD1. Germline CDR1 is SNHLY and CDR2 is FYNNEI. V shed 5 bases and J 2 bases; nucleotides not matched to a gene: 8. This CDR3 has 16 residues. The DNA for the CDR3 is TGTGCCAGCAGTAGGGGGCGGCTGGGGACTAATGAAAAACTGTTTTTT. Its protein product is CASSRGRLGTNEKLFF.

The rearrangement links TRBV7-6 to TRBJ2-7; TRBD1 is a possible D gene (5 bases). The germline V gene has CDR1 SGHVS and CDR2 FNYEAQ. This CDR3 contains 13 residues. The V end was cut by 5 bases, the J end by 4 bases, with 12 bases between. As DNA, the CDR3 is TGTGCCAGCAGCAAGACAGTACCGTACGAGCAGTACTTC. It codes for CASSKTVPYEQYF.

About this clone itself: An end of the junction differs from the germline gene, which may be a read error. The CDR3 sequence: CASSLEDGTYGYTF. The CDR3 nucleotides read TGTGCCAGCAGCCTAGAGGACGGAACCTATGGCTACACCTTC. The chain employs TRBV11-2 and TRBJ1-2, with D hard to call. Germline assignment: CDR1 SGHAT and CDR2 FQNNGV. This CDR3 is 14 amino acids long.

This clone came up once. This is likely a read error, given that the CDR3 carries no conserved phenylalanine or tryptophan at its end. The DNA is omitted, as the CDR3 cannot be located on it reliably, and the CDR3 follows TCRdb's listing. The chain has TRBV6-1 and TRBJ2-3; TRBD2 is the table's D call and was not checked against the DNA. The CDR3 numbers 16 amino acids, ends counted. Per the germline V gene, CDR1 is MNHNS and CDR2 is SASEGT. Here the CDR3 reads CASSEGPAYATSSFGG.